Following are 30 T cell receptor beta chains from one sample sequenced in a study of Ad26.COV2.S vaccination and SARS-CoV-2 variants. This table comes from immunoSEQ multiplex PCR, and its TCRdb copy is limited to in-frame clones, with some not included. The sample carries roughly 270,000 clones, 80% to 90% recorded once. Treatment: roughly 19 received Ad26.COV2.S at low or high dose, single or two shots; about 5 received placebo; per-sample allocation not given. Sampling happened 63 days after the first vaccine or placebo injection. This material consisted of peripheral blood, taken in a trial of Ad26.COV2.S vaccine versus placebo. These receptor sequences come from a person between 18 and 60 years old who received the Ad26.COV2.S COVID-19 vaccine or a placebo.

This clone showed up just a few times. This chain uses TRBV6-5 with TRBJ1-1; no clear D. CDR3 length: 13 amino acids. Trimming left V 3 bases short and J 12 bases short, with 17 bases between. CDR1 is MNHEY and CDR2 is SVGAGI in the germline V gene. The CDR3 reads CASSYLLGKMPFF. The CDR3 nucleotides read TGTGCCAGCAGTTATCTGCTGGGGAAGATGCCTTTCTTT.

The V and J genes are TRBV4-3 and TRBJ2-3; D possibly corresponds to TRBD1 (6 bases). This CDR3 contains 15 residues. V lost 4 bases, J lost 7 bases, and 18 bases lay in between. The germline CDR1 and CDR2 sequences are LGHNA and YSLEER. CDR3 DNA: TGCGCCAGCAGCCGAGCACAGGGCACCGAATATACGCAGTATTTT. Translating it yields CASSRAQGTEYTQYF.

The rearrangement uses TRBV6-5 and TRBJ1-1; D ambiguous. CDR1 is MNHEY, CDR2 SVGAGI, per germline. The CDR3 has 15 amino acids. V was pared by 0 bases and J by 6 bases, with 14 bases between. DNA for the CDR3: TGTGCCAGCAGTTACTCAACAGCGGCAAACGCTGAAGCTTTCTTT. It is translated as CASSYSTAANAEAFF.

J is TRBJ1-4 and V is TRBV3-1 (or the pseudogene TRBV3-2); unclear D gene. The CDR3 totals 12 residues. V was pared by 2 bases and J by 8 bases, with 6 bases between. Per the germline V gene, CDR1 is LGHDT and CDR2 is YNNKEL (reference sequence). The CDR3 nucleotides are TGTGCCAGCAGCCAACGAGGGGAAAAACTGTTTTTT. This sequence encodes CASSQRGEKLFF.

The chain is built from TRBV19 and TRBJ1-5, with D possibly matching TRBD1 (6 bases). Germline V gives CDR1 LNHDA, CDR2 SQIVND (reference sequence). V lost 2 bases and J lost 5, with 7 bases in between. CDR3 size: 13 residues. The CDR3 region is CASSITGYQPQHF. The CDR3 DNA follows: TGTGCCAGTAGTATAACAGGGTATCAGCCCCAGCATTTT.

This chain links TRBV19 with TRBJ1-1, with D hard to call. Germline CDR1 reads LNHDA; CDR2 reads SQIVND (reference sequence). CDR3 length: 14 amino acids. The V end lost 4 bases, the J end lost 3 bases, and 12 bases lay between the germline ends. CDR3 DNA: TGTGCCAGTAGTAGGGCGGGGAGGGACACTGAAGCTTTCTTT. Protein: CASSRAGRDTEAFF.

About this clone itself: At the DNA level, this CDR3 is encoded by other sequences in the same sample as well. The genes are TRBV7-9 and TRBJ2-7; no definite D call. CDR3 length equals 11 residues. The germline V gene has CDR1 SEHNR and CDR2 FQNEAQ (reference sequence). Deletions cut 4 bases from V and 2 bases from J, with 3 bases between. The CDR3 region is CASSSAYEQYF. The CDR3 DNA reads TGTGCCAGCAGCTCAGCCTACGAGCAGTACTTC.

This sequence joins TRBV5-6 and TRBJ2-3; TRBD2 agrees at 8 bases. There are 15 residues in the CDR3. From germline, CDR1 is SGHDT and CDR2 YYEEEE. J gave up 0 bases and V 2 bases, and 2 bases lay outside the gene matches. This CDR3 reads CASSLRLASTDTQYF. DNA for the CDR3: TGTGCCAGCAGCTTACGACTAGCGAGCACAGATACGCAGTATTTT.

This chain joins TRBV25-1 and TRBJ1-5; a weak D match, TRBD1 (5 bases). The germline CDR1 and CDR2 sequences are MGHDK and SYGVNS. Deletions cut 1 base from V and 7 bases from J, with 11 bases between. There are 14 residues in the CDR3. CDR3 loop: CASSESGGGQPQHF. In nucleotides, the CDR3 is TGTGCCAGCAGTGAATCTGGGGGAGGCCAGCCCCAGCATTTT.

The chain has TRBV14 and TRBJ2-4; 7 bases line up with TRBD1. Per germline, CDR1 SGHDN and CDR2 FVKESK. The CDR3 runs to 15 residues. Unmatched junction bases numbered 7, after V lost 1 base and J lost 7 bases. The CDR3 is CASSQGVTGSNIQYF. In nucleotides, the CDR3 is TGTGCCAGCAGCCAAGGGGTGACAGGGTCGAACATTCAGTACTTC.

Comment on this clone: The sample contains more than one DNA sequence encoding this CDR3. This chain links TRBV5-1 with TRBJ1-2, with 8 bases matching TRBD1. J gave up 8 bases and V 2 bases, and 5 bases lay outside the gene matches. CDR1 is SGHRS and CDR2 is YFSETQ in the germline V gene. This CDR3 spans 13 amino acids. CDR3 sequence: CASSFGQGGGYTF. The CDR3 DNA follows: TGCGCCAGCAGCTTCGGACAGGGTGGGGGCTACACCTTC.

V is TRBV27 and J is TRBJ2-7; 8 bases fit TRBD1. The CDR3 extends over 14 amino acids. Germline trimming cut 3 bases from V and 5 bases from J; bases unmatched to any gene: 6. Germline V gene lookup returns CDR1 MNHEY and CDR2 SMNVEV (reference sequence). The DNA for the CDR3 is TGTGCCAGCAGTTTGGACAGGGATGGCCACGAGCAGTACTTC. It encodes CASSLDRDGHEQYF.

The V and J genes are TRBV19 and TRBJ1-3; unclear D gene. This CDR3 spans 12 amino acids. CDR1 and CDR2 from the germline V gene are LNHDA and SQIVND (reference sequence). Trimming removed 0 bases at V and 4 bases at J, with 1 base between. The CDR3 sequence is CASSIEGNTIYF. The CDR3 DNA sequence: TGTGCCAGTAGTATAGAAGGAAACACCATATATTTT.

The V gene is TRBV2, the J gene TRBJ1-3; possible D gene TRBD1, 5 bases. The CDR3 is 14 amino acids. Trimming removed 7 bases from V and 7 bases from J, with 17 bases in between. CDR1 is SNHLY, CDR2 FYNNEI, per germline. The CDR3: CASTRGDSWNTIYF. CDR3 bases: TGTGCCAGCACCCGAGGGGACTCGTGGAACACCATATATTTT.

This chain joins TRBV2 and TRBJ1-6, with 9 nucleotides matching TRBD1. CDR3 size: 14 residues. Per germline, CDR1 SNHLY and CDR2 FYNNEI. V gave up 6 bases and J gave up 8 bases; unmatched junction bases: 5. Here the CDR3 DNA reads TGTGCCAGCAGCCAGGACAGGGGTTATTCACCCCTCCACTTT. It encodes CASSQDRGYSPLHF. Supplemented by reference TRBV2 and TRBJ1-6, the full variable domain reads EPEVTQTPSHQVTQMGQEVILRCVPISNHLYFYWYRQILGQKVEFLVSFYNNEISEKSEIFDDQFSVERPDGSNFTLKIRSTKLEDSAMYFCASSQDRGYSPLHFGNGTRLTVT.

The chain carries TRBV3-1 (or the pseudogene TRBV3-2) and TRBJ2-5; 9 bases align to TRBD1. The CDR3 runs to 16 residues. The junction had 10 bases not matched to a gene; V was cut back by 1 base and J by 7 bases. Germline lookup yields CDR1 LGHDT and CDR2 YNNKEL (reference sequence). The CDR3, as DNA: TGTGCCAGCAGCCAAGCCCGGGACAGGGTTCGCGGGACCCAGTACTTC. It encodes CASSQARDRVRGTQYF.

The chain combines TRBV6-5 with TRBJ1-6; maybe TRBD1 (5 bases). The germline V and J ends were trimmed by 4 bases and 10 bases, with 17 bases remaining between them. This CDR3 region has 15 residues. From germline, CDR1 is MNHEY and CDR2 SVGAGI. The CDR3 protein is CASSSLGGGPSPLHF. The CDR3 nucleotides read TGTGCCAGCAGTTCACTTGGGGGGGGACCATCACCCCTCCACTTT.

The rearrangement joins TRBV11-3 to TRBJ2-1; D is undetermined. The V and J ends lost 0 bases and 2 bases respectively, with 8 bases between them. This CDR3 spans 15 amino acids. The V gene's germline CDR1 is SGHNT and CDR2 YENEEA. Written as DNA, the CDR3 is TGTGCCAGCAGCTTAGATGGGTTAACCTACAATGAGCAGTTCTTC. It encodes CASSLDGLTYNEQFF.

V gene TRBV5-4 combines with J gene TRBJ2-1; TRBD1 agrees at 7 bases. Germline CDR1 is SGHNT and CDR2 is YYREEE (reference sequence). The CDR3 length is 15 residues. Trimming removed 4 bases from V and 2 bases from J; junction bases left unmatched: 6. Written as DNA, the CDR3 is TGTGCCAGCAGCGCTCGACAGGGAACCTACAATGAGCAGTTCTTC. This codes for CASSARQGTYNEQFF. Variable domain in full (rest from reference TRBV5-4 and TRBJ2-1): ETGVTQSPTHLIKTRGQQVTLRCSSQSGHNTVSWYQQALGQGPQFIFQYYREEENGRGNFPPRFSGLQFPNYSSELNVNALELDDSALYLCASSARQGTYNEQFFGPGTRLTVL.

This chain's CDR3 is CAWEQGADGELFF. The CDR3 DNA reads TGTGCCTGGGAACAGGGGGCTGACGGGGAGCTGTTTTTT. V and J are TRBV30 and TRBJ2-2, with 9 bases aligning to TRBD1. Losses at the gene ends were 5 bases for V and 7 bases for J; bases not matched to a gene: 5. The CDR3 has 13 amino acids. CDR1 is GTSNPN and CDR2 is SVGIG in the germline V gene (reference sequence).

The chain uses TRBV5-5 and TRBJ1-1; no clear D. The CDR3 consists of 11 residues. Germline V gene lookup returns CDR1 SGHKS and CDR2 YYEKEE (reference sequence). Trimming took off 4 bases at V and 5 bases at J, with 6 bases between the two ends. CDR3 coding DNA: TGTGCCAGCAGCCGGGAAACTGAAGCTTTCTTT. It encodes CASSRETEAFF.

This sequence joins TRBV6-5 and TRBJ2-7; no definite D call. The CDR3 sequence is 12 residues long. Trimming shortened V by 2 bases and J by 7 bases, and 9 bases separated the two germline ends. Looked up from germline, CDR1 is MNHEY and CDR2 is SVGAGI. The chain's CDR3 is CASSYDTGEQYF. DNA for the CDR3: TGTGCCAGCAGTTACGATACGGGTGAGCAGTACTTC.

This chain connects TRBV15 to TRBJ2-1, with D uncertain. Germline V gene data show CDR1 as LNHNV and CDR2 as YYDKDF (reference sequence). The CDR3 runs to 15 residues. V was cut by 1 base and J by 2 bases, with 9 bases left in between. This CDR3 is CATSRVGQTYNEQFF. The CDR3, as DNA: TGTGCCACCAGCAGAGTCGGCCAGACCTACAATGAGCAGTTCTTC.

The rearrangement links TRBV9 to TRBJ2-1; D gene ambiguous. Germline V gives CDR1 SGDLS, CDR2 YYNGEE. The CDR3 loop spans 12 amino acids. V dropped 4 bases and J dropped 10 bases, with 12 bases sitting between them. The CDR3 DNA is TGTGCCAGCAGCCCCCAACGTGGGGAGCAGTTCTTC. Translated, it gives CASSPQRGEQFF. Full variable domain (rest looked up from reference TRBV9 and TRBJ2-1): DSGVTQTPKHLITATGQRVTLRCSPRSGDLSVYWYQQSLDQGLQFLIQYYNGEERAKGNILERFSAQQFPDLHSELNLSSLELGDSALYFCASSPQRGEQFFGPGTRLTVL.

The chain is built from TRBV7-2 and TRBJ2-7; 10 bases fit TRBD2. The germline gives CDR1 SGHTA, CDR2 FQGNSA. There are 16 residues in the CDR3. The trim removed 0 bases at V and 4 bases at J, leaving 6 bases unmatched. Here the CDR3 reads CASSLAASGSTYEQYF. The CDR3, as DNA: TGTGCCAGCAGCTTAGCTGCTAGCGGGAGTACGTACGAGCAGTACTTC.

V usage is TRBV13 and J usage is TRBJ2-2, with D perhaps given as TRBD1 or TRBD2 (5 bases each). The CDR3 is 14 amino acids. CDR1 and CDR2 (germline): PRHDT, FYEKMQ (reference sequence). V was shortened by 2 bases and J by 4 bases, with 8 bases between the two germline ends. The chain's CDR3 is CASSLIGTTGELFF. The DNA for the CDR3 is TGTGCCAGCAGCTTAATAGGGACCACCGGGGAGCTGTTTTTT. Drawing the rest from reference TRBV13 and TRBJ2-2, the complete variable domain is AAGVIQSPRHLIKEKRETATLKCYPIPRHDTVYWYQQGPGQDPQFLISFYEKMQSDKGSIPDRFSAQQFSDYHSELNMSSLELGDSALYFCASSLIGTTGELFFGEGSRLTVL.

The chain links TRBV10-3 to TRBJ1-2; a possible D gene is TRBD1 (6 bases). The CDR3 is made up of 15 amino acids. The V end lost 3 bases, the J end lost 4 bases, and 15 bases lay between the germline ends. Looked up from germline, CDR1 is ENHRY and CDR2 is SYGVKD. CDR3 amino acids: CAISEAPQGTYGYTF. The CDR3 region has the DNA TGTGCCATCAGTGAAGCACCACAGGGTACCTATGGCTACACCTTC.

The V call is TRBV6-6, the J call TRBJ1-2; no clear D. This CDR3 comprises 12 residues. Germline V gene lookup returns CDR1 MNHNY and CDR2 SVGAGI (reference sequence). Trimming removed 2 bases from V and 4 bases from J, with 5 bases in between. CDR3 coding DNA: TGTGCCAGCAGTTACGATCTCTATGGCTACACCTTC. It yields the protein CASSYDLYGYTF.

The J gene is TRBJ2-3, the V gene TRBV27; 8 nucleotides match TRBD1. Germline lookup yields CDR1 MNHEY and CDR2 SMNVEV (reference sequence). The V segment lost 1 base and the J segment 0 bases; nucleotides outside the gene matches: 9. The length of the CDR3 is 18 residues. The CDR3 sequence: CASSLFARQGTSTDTQYF. DNA of the CDR3: TGTGCCAGCAGTTTATTCGCCCGACAGGGGACAAGCACAGATACGCAGTATTTT.

J is TRBJ2-2 and V is TRBV7-9, with D perhaps given as TRBD1 or TRBD2 (6 bases each). Germline values: CDR1 SEHNR, CDR2 FQNEAQ (reference sequence). The V gene lost 8 bases and the J gene lost 0 bases, with 16 bases spanning the gap. The length of the CDR3 is 16 residues. The DNA of the CDR3 is TGTGCCAGCCGGTCGAGGGGGGCCCCGAACACCGGGGAGCTGTTTTTT. It yields the protein CASRSRGAPNTGELFF. Full variable domain (remainder filled in from reference TRBV7-9 and TRBJ2-2): DTGVSQNPRHKITKRGQNVTFRCDPISEHNRLYWYRQTLGQGPEFLTYFQNEAQLEKSRLLSDRFSAERPKGSFSTLEIQRTEQGDSAMYLCASRSRGAPNTGELFFGEGSRLTVL.